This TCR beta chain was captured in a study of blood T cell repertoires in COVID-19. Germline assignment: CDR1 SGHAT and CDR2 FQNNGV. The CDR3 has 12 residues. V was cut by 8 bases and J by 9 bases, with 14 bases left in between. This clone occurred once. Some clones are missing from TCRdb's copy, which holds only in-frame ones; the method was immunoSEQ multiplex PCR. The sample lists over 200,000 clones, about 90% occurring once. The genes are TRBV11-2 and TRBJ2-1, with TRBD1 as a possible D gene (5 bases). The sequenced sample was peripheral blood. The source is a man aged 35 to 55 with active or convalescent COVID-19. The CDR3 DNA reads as TGTGCCAGCCTAGGAAGGGGATCTGAGCAGTTCTTC. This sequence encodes CASLGRGSEQFF.